The T cell receptor (beta chain) under discussion was sequenced for a study of T cell responses to AZD1222 COVID-19 vaccine. In this sample, this clone turned up a few times. Its antigen remains unidentified. Study-wide results and limits: Vaccination with two AZD1222 doses was followed by a rise in Spike-specific TCR breadth and depth. Reportedly, close to half of spike-specific TCRs are directed against unmutated variant regions.

Only in-frame clones appear in the TCRdb table, and some are missing; sequencing was by immunoSEQ multiplex PCR. This table has about 150,000 clones, approximately 91% appearing once. CDR3 size: 16 residues. Trimming took off 0 bases at V and 5 bases at J, with 14 bases between the two ends. Per germline, CDR1 ENHRY and CDR2 SYGVKD. This sequence was found in an adult who received the AZD1222 COVID-19 vaccine. The V call is TRBV10-3, the J call TRBJ1-3, with TRBD1 as a possible D gene (5 bases). The source was peripheral blood, collected 28 days after the second AZD1222 dose. The CDR3 reads CAISESPWQGRNTIYF. The CDR3 DNA reads as TGTGCCATCAGTGAGTCCCCCTGGCAGGGAAGAAACACCATATATTTT.